This T cell receptor beta chain was identified during a study of cytomegalovirus exposure and HLA in healthy donors. Turning to the study itself: Findings of an earlier analysis included under 140 million unique TCR beta sequences from some 200 million T cells. Assignment to the Caucasian-associated ancestry cluster applied to 81% of the approximately 360 genotyped donors. General observations from the study: In a later analysis, donors in an Asian-associated ancestry cluster reportedly had fewer N-insertions in productive TCRs than the cohort mean. A later analysis showed TCR association rates differing by HLA locus, peaking at DRB1 and lowest at HLA-C.

Per germline, CDR1 PRHDT and CDR2 FYEKMQ (reference sequence). The CDR3 has 15 residues. V shed 2 bases and J 4 bases; nucleotides not matched to a gene: 5. Primers for the PCR totalled 60 Vbeta and 13 Jbeta. The method was immunoSEQ multiplex PCR; TCRdb's version includes in-frame clones alone and lacks a portion of them. Here the sample spans roughly 100,000 clones, approximately 77% being singletons. Details on this clone: The target antigen is unknown.

This clonotype originated in a male donor in good health and CMV-seropositive. The chain recombines TRBV13 with TRBJ1-1, with 9 nucleotides matching TRBD1. Sequencing was performed on PBMCs. The CDR3 spells CASSLMTGGGTEAFF. CDR3 DNA sequence: TGTGCCAGCAGCTTAATGACAGGGGGTGGCACTGAAGCTTTCTTT.